The source of this T cell receptor (beta chain) is a study of pediatric ulcerative colitis. Broader study findings: All ulcerative colitis patients, but no controls, carried two rectal clonotypes.

At colonoscopy, a blood sample was also collected. A note on this clone: Its target is unknown.

CDR1 and CDR2 (germline): WSHSY, SAAADI. The CDR3 runs to 13 residues. Trimming removed 0 bases from V and 6 bases from J, with 8 bases in between. Data came from immunoSEQ multiplex PCR; TCRdb stores just in-frame clones and leaves some out. The top ten hold 5% to 5.5% of the sample, which has about 64,000 clones, 77% seen once. This sequence was found in a boy between 5 and 17 years old with moderate ulcerative colitis. The specimen sequenced was blood. This sequence joins TRBV10-2 and TRBJ1-2; no reliable D call. CDR3 in DNA: TGCGCCAGCAGTGAGTCAAGGTTCCATGGCTACACCTTC. This encodes CASSESRFHGYTF.